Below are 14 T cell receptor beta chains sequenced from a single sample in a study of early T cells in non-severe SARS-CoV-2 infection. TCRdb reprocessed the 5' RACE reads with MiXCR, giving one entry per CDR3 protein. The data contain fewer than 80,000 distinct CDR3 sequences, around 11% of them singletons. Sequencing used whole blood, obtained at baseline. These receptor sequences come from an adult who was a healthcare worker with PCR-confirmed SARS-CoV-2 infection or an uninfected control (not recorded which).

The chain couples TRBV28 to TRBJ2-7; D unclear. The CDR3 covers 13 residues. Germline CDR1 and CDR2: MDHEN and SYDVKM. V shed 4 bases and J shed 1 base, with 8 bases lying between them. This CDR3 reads CASSSTYSYEQYF. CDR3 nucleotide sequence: TGTGCCAGCAGTTCTACATATTCCTACGAGCAGTACTTC.

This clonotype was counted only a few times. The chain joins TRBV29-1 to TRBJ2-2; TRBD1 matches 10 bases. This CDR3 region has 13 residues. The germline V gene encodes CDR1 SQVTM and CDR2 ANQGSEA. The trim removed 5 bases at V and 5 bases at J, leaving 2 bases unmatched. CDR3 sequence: CSVTGQGTGELFF. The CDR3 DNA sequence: TGCAGCGTTACGGGACAGGGGACCGGGGAGCTGTTTTTT.

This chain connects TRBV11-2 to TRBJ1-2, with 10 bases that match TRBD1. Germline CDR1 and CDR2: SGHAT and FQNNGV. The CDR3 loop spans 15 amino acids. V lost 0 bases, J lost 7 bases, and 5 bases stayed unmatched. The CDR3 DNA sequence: TGTGCCAGCAGCTTAGATTGGCGGGACAGGGGTGGCTACACCTTC. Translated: CASSLDWRDRGGYTF. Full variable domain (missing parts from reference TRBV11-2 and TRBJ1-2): EAGVAQSPRYKIIEKRQSVAFWCNPISGHATLYWYQQILGQGPKLLIQFQNNGVVDDSQLPKDRFSAERLKGVDSTLKIQPAKLEDSAVYLCASSLDWRDRGGYTFGSGTRLTVV.

The CDR3 loop is CASSSGPDTGELFF. The CDR3 DNA reads as TGTGCCAGCAGCTCCGGGCCAGACACCGGGGAGCTGTTTTTT. This chain connects TRBV6-5 to TRBJ2-2; no firm D call. Germline CDR1 is MNHEY and CDR2 is SVGAGI. V lost 6 bases to trimming and J lost 3 bases, with 11 bases between them. The CDR3 runs 14 residues.

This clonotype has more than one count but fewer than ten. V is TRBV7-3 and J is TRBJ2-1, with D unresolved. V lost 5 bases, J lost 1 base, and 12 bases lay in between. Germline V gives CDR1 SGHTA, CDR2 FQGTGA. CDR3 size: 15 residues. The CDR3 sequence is CASSLRVGSYNEQFF. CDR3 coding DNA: TGTGCCAGCAGCCTTCGGGTGGGGTCCTACAATGAGCAGTTCTTC.

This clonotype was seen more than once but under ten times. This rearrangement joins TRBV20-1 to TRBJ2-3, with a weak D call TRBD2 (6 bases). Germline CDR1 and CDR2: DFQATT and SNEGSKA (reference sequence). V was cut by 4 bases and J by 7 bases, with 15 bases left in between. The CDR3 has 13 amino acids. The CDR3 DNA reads TGCAGTGCTAACACAGCGGGTCCTAATACGCAGTATTTT. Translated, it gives CSANTAGPNTQYF.

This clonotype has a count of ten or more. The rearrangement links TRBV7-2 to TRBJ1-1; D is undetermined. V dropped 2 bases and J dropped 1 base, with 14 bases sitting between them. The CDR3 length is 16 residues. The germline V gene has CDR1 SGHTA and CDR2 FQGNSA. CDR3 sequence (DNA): TGTGCCAGCAGCTTATCGGAAGGGTACAAGAACACTGAAGCTTTCTTT. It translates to CASSLSEGYKNTEAFF.

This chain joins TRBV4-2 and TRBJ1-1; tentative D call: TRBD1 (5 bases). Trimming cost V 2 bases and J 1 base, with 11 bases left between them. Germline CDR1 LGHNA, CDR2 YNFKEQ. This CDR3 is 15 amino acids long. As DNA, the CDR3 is TGTGCCAGCAGCCAATCCAGACAGAAGAACACTGAAGCTTTCTTT. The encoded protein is CASSQSRQKNTEAFF.

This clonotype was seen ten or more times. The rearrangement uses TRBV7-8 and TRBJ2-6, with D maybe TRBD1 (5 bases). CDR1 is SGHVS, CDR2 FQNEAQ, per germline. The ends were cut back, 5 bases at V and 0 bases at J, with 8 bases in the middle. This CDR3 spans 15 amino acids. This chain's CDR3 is CASSPRDSGANVLTF. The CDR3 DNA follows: TGTGCCAGCAGCCCCAGGGACTCTGGGGCCAACGTCCTGACTTTC.

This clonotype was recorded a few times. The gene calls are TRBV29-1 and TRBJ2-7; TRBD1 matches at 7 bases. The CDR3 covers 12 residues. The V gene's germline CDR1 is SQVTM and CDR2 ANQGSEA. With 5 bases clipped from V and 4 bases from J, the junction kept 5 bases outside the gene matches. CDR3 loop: CSVMQTGYEQYF. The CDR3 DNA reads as TGCAGCGTTATGCAGACAGGGTACGAGCAGTACTTC.

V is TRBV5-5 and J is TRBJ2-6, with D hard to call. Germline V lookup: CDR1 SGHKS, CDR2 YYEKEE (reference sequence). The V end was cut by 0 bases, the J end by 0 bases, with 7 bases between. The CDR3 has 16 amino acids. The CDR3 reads CASSLGTGSGANVLTF. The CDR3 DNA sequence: TGTGCCAGCAGCTTGGGAACTGGCTCTGGGGCCAACGTCCTGACTTTC.

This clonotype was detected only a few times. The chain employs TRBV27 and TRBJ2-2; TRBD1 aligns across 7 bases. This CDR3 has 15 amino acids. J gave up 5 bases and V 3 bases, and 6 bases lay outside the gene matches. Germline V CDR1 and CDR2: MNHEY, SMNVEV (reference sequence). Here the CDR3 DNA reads TGTGCCAGCAGTTTGGGCAGGGGGTCGACCGGGGAGCTGTTTTTT. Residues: CASSLGRGSTGELFF.

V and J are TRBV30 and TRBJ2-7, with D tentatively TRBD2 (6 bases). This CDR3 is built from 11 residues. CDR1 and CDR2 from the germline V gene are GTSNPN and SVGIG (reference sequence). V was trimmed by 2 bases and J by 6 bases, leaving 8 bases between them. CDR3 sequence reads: CAWSLGGEQYF. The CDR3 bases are TGTGCCTGGAGTTTGGGGGGCGAGCAGTACTTC.

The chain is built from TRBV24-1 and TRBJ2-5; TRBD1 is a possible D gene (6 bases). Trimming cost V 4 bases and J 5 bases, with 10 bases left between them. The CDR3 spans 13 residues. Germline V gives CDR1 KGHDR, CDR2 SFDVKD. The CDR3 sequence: CATSEAGVETQYF. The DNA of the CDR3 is TGTGCCACCAGTGAAGCAGGGGTGGAGACCCAGTACTTC.